This T cell receptor beta chain was sequenced during a study of blood T cell repertoires in COVID-19. Sequencing was performed with immunoSEQ multiplex PCR; in TCRdb, only in-frame clones are kept and a portion is missing. The table has under 250,000 clones, under 90% seen once. The ends lost 3 bases at V and 2 bases at J; junction bases unmatched: 6. The CDR3 sequence is 16 residues long. Germline-derived CDR1 and CDR2 are ENHRY and SYGVKD. This clonotype originated in a man in his 60s who had recovered from COVID-19. The sequenced material came from peripheral blood. The rearrangement joins TRBV10-3 to TRBJ2-2; 7 bases match TRBD1. The CDR3 protein is CAISDDRAANTGELFF. The CDR3 bases are TGTGCCATCAGTGACGACAGGGCCGCTAACACCGGGGAGCTGTTTTTT.